This TCR beta chain originates from a study of OX40 agonist ivuxolimab in advanced cancers. This CDR3 has 12 residues. The germline V and J ends were trimmed by 5 bases and 6 bases, with 9 bases remaining between them. Germline loops: CDR1 LNHDA, CDR2 SQIVND (reference sequence). Method: immunoSEQ multiplex PCR; TCRdb's copy keeps in-frame clones and lacks some. The sample carries roughly 35,000 clones, about 81% recorded once. The specimen comprised CD4+ or CD8+ T cells sorted from blood, sampled in a trial of the OX40 agonist ivuxolimab. This TCR was sampled from an adult with an advanced solid tumor such as melanoma, head and neck, liver or kidney cancer. This rearrangement joins TRBV19 to TRBJ2-3; D gene unclear. The CDR3 nucleotides are TGTGCCAGTAGTTTCCCCCCCGATACGCAGTATTTT. It specifies CASSFPPDTQYF.